These T cell receptor beta chains were read from a single sample in a study of a mutant IDH1 vaccine in newly diagnosed glioma. This table comes from immunoSEQ multiplex PCR, and its TCRdb copy is limited to in-frame clones, with some not included. The table includes about 38,000 clones, about 78% detected once. The sample here was PBMCs, taken from a glioma patient treated with radiotherapy, temozolomide or both. Source of these receptors: a man between 40 and 49 years old with glioma. Some clones in this sample may be carry-over from other donors' samples. The conserved cysteine and the conserved F or W are not part of the CDR3 here.

j_gene	v_gene	CDR3aa
TRBJ1-1	TRBV7-8	ASSLEGANTEAF
TRBJ1-2	TRBV30	AWGTGFGYGYT
TRBJ2-1	TRBV2	ASSDSRVAGGEQF
TRBJ1-5	TRBV6-4	ASSGTGFNQPQH
TRBJ2-1	TRBV14	ASSQLGTYNEQF
TRBJ1-2	TRBV6-5	ASSYSSQGMTYGYT
TRBJ1-5	TRBV7-2	ASSPNSNQPQH
TRBJ1-4	TRBV19	ASSQGNNEKLF
TRBJ1-1	TRBV2	ASSAVAGGTTEAF
TRBJ2-7	TRBV11-2	ASSLMPALGEQY
TRBJ1-4	TRBV6-1	ASSEGGGKLF
TRBJ1-2	TRBV28	ASSFTGAQFYGYT
TRBJ1-5	TRBV5-5	ASSLSSNQPQH
TRBJ1-1	TRBV6-5	ASSYSPRGEAF
TRBJ2-1	TRBV2	ASSESRWEQF
TRBJ1-1	TRBV2	ASSEQGGSTEAF
TRBJ1-2	TRBV4-2	ASSSDREYGYT
TRBJ2-1	TRBV14	ASSSHLSSYNEQF
TRBJ1-4	TRBV18	ASSPTTNEKLF
TRBJ1-4	TRBV19	ASTEGQRREKLF
TRBJ1-2	TRBV30	AWSESGGST
TRBJ1-6	TRBV21-1	ASSQHRGPSPLH
TRBJ1-5	TRBV7-6	ASSFDPYQPQH
TRBJ1-6	TRBV5-4	ASRGQNYNSPLH
TRBJ2-7	TRBV7-3	ASSWPGRQSYEQY
TRBJ1-1	TRBV5-5	ASSRGTEAF
TRBJ1-5	TRBV21-1	ASMISNQPQH
TRBJ1-1	TRBV5-1	ASSGQGLNTEAF
TRBJ2-4	TRBV7-9	ASSPAANRGAKNIQY
TRBJ2-7	TRBV7-9	ASSPGSGGGYEQY
TRBJ2-1	TRBV5-1	ASSFVGTYQGNEQF
TRBJ2-7	TRBV29-1	SVETVPYEQY
.	TRBV6-1	ASSEPYEQY
TRBJ2-5	TRBV6-5	ASSLLREGRETQY
TRBJ1-5	TRBV7-2	ASSLASLSNQPQH
TRBJ1-2	TRBV5-4	ASSSDPLYYGYT
TRBJ2-7	TRBV30	AWSDPTPEQY